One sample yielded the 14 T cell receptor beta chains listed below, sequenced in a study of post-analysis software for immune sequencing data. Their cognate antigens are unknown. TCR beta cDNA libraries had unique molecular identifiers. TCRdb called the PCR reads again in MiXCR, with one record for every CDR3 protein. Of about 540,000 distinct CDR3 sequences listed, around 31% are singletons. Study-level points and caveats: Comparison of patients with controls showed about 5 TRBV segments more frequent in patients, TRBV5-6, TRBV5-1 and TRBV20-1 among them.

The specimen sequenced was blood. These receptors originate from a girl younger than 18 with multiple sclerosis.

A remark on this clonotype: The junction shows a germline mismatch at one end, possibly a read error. The DNA of the CDR3 is TGCGGTGCTCCCCGGGACAACCAAGAGACCCAGTACTTC. Its protein product is CGAPRDNQETQYF. The rearrangement links TRBV20-1 to TRBJ2-5, with D maybe TRBD1 (6 bases). CDR1 DFQATT and CDR2 SNEGSKA come from the germline V gene (reference sequence). This CDR3 region has 13 residues.

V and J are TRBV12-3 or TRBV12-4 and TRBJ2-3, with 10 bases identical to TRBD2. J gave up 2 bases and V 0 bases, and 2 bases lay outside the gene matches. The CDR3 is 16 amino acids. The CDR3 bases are TGTGCCAGCAGTTTAGCGACTAGCGGGTTCACAGATACGCAGTATTTT. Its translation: CASSLATSGFTDTQYF.

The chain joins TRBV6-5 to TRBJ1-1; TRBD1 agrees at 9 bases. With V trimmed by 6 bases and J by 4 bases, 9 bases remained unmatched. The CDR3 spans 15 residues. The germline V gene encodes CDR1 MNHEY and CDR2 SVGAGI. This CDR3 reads CASSEPGQGVTEAFF. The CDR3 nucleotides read TGTGCCAGCAGCGAACCGGGACAGGGTGTCACTGAAGCTTTCTTT.

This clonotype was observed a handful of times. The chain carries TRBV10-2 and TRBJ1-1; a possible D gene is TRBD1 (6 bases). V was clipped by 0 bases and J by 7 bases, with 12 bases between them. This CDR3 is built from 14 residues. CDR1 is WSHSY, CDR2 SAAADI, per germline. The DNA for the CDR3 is TGCGCCAGCAGTGAGTCTAAAGGGGGTGGTGAAGCTTTCTTT. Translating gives CASSESKGGGEAFF.

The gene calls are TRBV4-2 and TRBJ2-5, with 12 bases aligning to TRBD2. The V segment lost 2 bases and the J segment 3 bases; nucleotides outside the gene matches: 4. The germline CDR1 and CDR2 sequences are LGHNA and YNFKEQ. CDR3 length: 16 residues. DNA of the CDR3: TGTGCCAGCAGCCAAAGTACTAGCGGGGGGAAAGAGACCCAGTACTTC. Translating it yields CASSQSTSGGKETQYF.

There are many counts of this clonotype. CDR3 nucleotides: TGCAGTGCTATCACTAGCGGGGGATACAATGAGCAGTTCTTC. Protein product: CSAITSGGYNEQFF. The V and J genes are TRBV20-1 and TRBJ2-1; 11 bases line up with TRBD2. Per the germline V gene, CDR1 is DFQATT and CDR2 is SNEGSKA (reference sequence). V shed 4 bases and J 4 bases; nucleotides not matched to a gene: 3. The CDR3 totals 14 residues.

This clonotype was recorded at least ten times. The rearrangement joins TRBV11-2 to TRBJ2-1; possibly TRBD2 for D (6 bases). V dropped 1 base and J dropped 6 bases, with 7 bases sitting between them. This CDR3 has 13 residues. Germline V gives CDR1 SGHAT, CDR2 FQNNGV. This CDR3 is CASSLGGVNEQFF. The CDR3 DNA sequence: TGTGCCAGCAGCTTAGGGGGGGTCAATGAGCAGTTCTTC.

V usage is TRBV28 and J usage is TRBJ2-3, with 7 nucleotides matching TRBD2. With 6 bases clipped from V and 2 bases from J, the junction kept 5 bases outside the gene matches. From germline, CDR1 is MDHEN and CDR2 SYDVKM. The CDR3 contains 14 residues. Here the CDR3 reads CASSRRGVTDTQYF. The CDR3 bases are TGTGCCAGCAGCAGACGGGGGGTCACAGATACGCAGTATTTT.

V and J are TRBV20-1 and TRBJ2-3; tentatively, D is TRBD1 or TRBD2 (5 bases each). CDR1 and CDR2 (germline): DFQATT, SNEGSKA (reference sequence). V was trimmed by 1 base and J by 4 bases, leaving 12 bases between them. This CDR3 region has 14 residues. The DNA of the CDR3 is TGCAGTGCTAGAGTGGGACGTCAGCCAGATACGCAGTATTTT. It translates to CSARVGRQPDTQYF.

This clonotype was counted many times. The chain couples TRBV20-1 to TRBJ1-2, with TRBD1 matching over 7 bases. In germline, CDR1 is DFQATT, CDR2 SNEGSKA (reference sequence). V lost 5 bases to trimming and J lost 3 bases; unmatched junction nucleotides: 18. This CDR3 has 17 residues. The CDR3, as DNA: TGCAGTGCTTTAAAACTAACGACAGGGCTAGAAGACTATGGCTACACCTTC. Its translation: CSALKLTTGLEDYGYTF.

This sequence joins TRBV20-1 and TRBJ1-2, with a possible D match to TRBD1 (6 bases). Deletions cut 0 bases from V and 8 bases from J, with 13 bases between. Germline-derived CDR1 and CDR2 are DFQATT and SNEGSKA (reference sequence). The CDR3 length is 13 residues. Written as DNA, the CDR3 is TGCAGTGCTAGAGAGGGGCCAGGGGAGGGCTACACCTTC. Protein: CSAREGPGEGYTF.

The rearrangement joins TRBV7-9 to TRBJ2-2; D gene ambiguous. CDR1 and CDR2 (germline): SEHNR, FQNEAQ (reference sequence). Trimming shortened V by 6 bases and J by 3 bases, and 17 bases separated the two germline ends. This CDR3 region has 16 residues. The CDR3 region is CASRHHGSKDTGELFF. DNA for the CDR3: TGTGCCAGCAGGCACCATGGCTCGAAGGACACCGGGGAGCTGTTTTTT.

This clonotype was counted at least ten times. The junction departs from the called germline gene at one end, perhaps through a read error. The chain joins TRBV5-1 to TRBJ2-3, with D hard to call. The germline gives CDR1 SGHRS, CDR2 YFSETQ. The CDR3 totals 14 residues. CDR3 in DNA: TGTGCCAGCAGCTTGGAGACTAGCACAGATACGCAGTATTTT. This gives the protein CASSLETSTDTQYF.

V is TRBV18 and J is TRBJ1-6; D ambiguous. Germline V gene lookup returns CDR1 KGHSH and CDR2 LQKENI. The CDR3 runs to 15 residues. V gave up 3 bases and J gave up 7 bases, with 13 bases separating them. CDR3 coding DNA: TGTGCCAGCTCACCGGAGGAGGCTGGCAATTCACCCCTCCACTTT. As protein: CASSPEEAGNSPLHF.